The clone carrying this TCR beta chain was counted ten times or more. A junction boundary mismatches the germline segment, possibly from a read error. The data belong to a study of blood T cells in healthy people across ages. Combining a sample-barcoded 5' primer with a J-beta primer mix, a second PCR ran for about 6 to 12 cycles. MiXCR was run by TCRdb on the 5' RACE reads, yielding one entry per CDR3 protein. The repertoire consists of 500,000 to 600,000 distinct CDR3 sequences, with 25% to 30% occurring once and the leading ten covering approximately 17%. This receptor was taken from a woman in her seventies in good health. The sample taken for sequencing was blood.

Written as DNA, the CDR3 is TGTGCCAGCAGCTCGGGTTCCACAGATACGCAGTATTTT. Translated, it gives CASSSGSTDTQYF. The V gene is TRBV5-1, the J gene TRBJ2-3; unclear D gene. The germline V gene encodes CDR1 SGHRS and CDR2 YFSETQ. The length of the CDR3 is 13 residues.